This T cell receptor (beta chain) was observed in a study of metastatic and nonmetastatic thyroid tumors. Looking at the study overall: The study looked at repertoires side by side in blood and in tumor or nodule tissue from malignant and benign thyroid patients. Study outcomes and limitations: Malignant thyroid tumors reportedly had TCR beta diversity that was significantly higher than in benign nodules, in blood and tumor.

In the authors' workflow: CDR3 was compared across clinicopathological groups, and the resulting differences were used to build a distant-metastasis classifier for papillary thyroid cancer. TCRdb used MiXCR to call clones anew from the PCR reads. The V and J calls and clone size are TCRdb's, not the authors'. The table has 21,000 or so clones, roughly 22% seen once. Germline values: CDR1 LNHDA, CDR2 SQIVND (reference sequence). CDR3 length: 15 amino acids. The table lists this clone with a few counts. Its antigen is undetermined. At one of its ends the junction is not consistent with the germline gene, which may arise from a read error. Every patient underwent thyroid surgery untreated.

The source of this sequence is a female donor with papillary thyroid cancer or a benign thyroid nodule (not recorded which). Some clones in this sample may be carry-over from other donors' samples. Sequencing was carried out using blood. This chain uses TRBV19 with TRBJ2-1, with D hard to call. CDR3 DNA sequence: TGTGCCAGAAGTAGACCTCCTAAGGCCTACAATGAGCAGCTCTTC. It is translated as CARSRPPKAYNEQLF. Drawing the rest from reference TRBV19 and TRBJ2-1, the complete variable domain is DGGITQSPKYLFRKEGQNVTLSCEQNLNHDAMYWYRQDPGQGLRLIYYSQIVNDFQKGDIAEGYSVSREKKESFPLTVTSAQKNPTAFYLCARSRPPKAYNEQLFGPGTRLTVL.